The next 9 T cell receptor beta chains were all read from a single sample in a study of blood T cells in healthy people across ages. The second PCR ran about 6 to 11 cycles with a sample-barcoded 5' primer and J-beta primers. MiXCR, applied by TCRdb to the 5' RACE reads, yields one record per CDR3 protein. The sample consists of over 600,000 distinct CDR3 sequences, 56% of them appearing once. The sequenced sample consisted of blood. The receptors were sampled from a man in his forties in good health.

The V and J genes are TRBV7-2 and TRBJ1-2, with a tentative D call TRBD1 (5 bases). V was pared by 1 base and J by 4 bases, with 10 bases between. The CDR3 has 14 residues. Germline CDR1 SGHTA, CDR2 FQGNSA. The CDR3 region has the DNA TGTGCCAGCAGCTTAGGGTGGGGCATCTATGGCTACACCTTC. Amino acid sequence: CASSLGWGIYGYTF.

The rearrangement links TRBV29-1 to TRBJ2-3; D uncertain. The V and J ends lost 5 bases and 1 base respectively, with 19 bases between them. Germline CDR1 and CDR2: SQVTM and ANQGSEA. The CDR3 consists of 16 residues. The DNA for the CDR3 is TGCAGCGTTTCAGTACAGCCAGGCGCCGGCACAGATACGCAGTATTTT. This translates into CSVSVQPGAGTDTQYF.

A few counts support this clonotype. The genes are TRBV2 and TRBJ2-5; TRBD2 agrees at 8 bases. The CDR3 sequence is 16 residues long. The trim removed 4 bases at V and 1 base at J, leaving 8 bases unmatched. Per germline, CDR1 SNHLY and CDR2 FYNNEI. The CDR3 protein is CASSVSGGSIQETQYF. Here the CDR3 DNA reads TGTGCCAGCAGTGTCAGCGGGGGCTCGATCCAAGAGACCCAGTACTTC.

The V and J genes are TRBV7-8 and TRBJ2-3, with TRBD1 identical over 7 bases. Germline CDR1 is SGHVS and CDR2 is FQNEAQ. The CDR3 runs to 15 residues. The J segment lost 2 bases and the V segment lost 2 bases, leaving 4 bases of the junction unmatched. The CDR3 region has the DNA TGTGCCAGCAGCTTATCTACAGGGGCCACAGATACGCAGTATTTT. Protein sequence: CASSLSTGATDTQYF.

The chain recombines TRBV27 with TRBJ1-2, with 7 bases aligning to TRBD1. Germline CDR1 is MNHEY and CDR2 is SMNVEV (reference sequence). V shed 4 bases, J shed 0 bases, and the junction held 5 bases outside the gene matches. CDR3 length equals 15 residues. CDR3 bases: TGTGCCAGCAGTTATGGGGACAGAACTAACTATGGCTACACCTTC. Translating it yields CASSYGDRTNYGYTF.

The chain carries TRBV2 and TRBJ2-4; tentative D call: TRBD2 (5 bases). The better agreement between TRBJ2-5 and the DNA end casts doubt on the J call. The CDR3 covers 14 residues. Germline assignment: CDR1 SNHLY and CDR2 FYNNEI. CDR3 nucleotides: TGTGCCAGCAATCTCGGGGAAGGGCAAGAGACCCAGTACTTC. Amino acids: CASNLGEGQETQYF.

This sequence joins TRBV25-1 and TRBJ1-2; no clear D. This CDR3 contains 13 residues. Germline V gene lookup returns CDR1 MGHDK and CDR2 SYGVNS. V was pared by 6 bases and J by 8 bases, with 16 bases between. CDR3: CASSPDGVVGYTF. The CDR3 DNA reads TGTGCCAGCAGCCCCGACGGGGTAGTAGGCTACACCTTC.

The chain recombines TRBV18 with TRBJ1-5, with D maybe TRBD1 (5 bases). This CDR3 contains 16 residues. V lost 6 bases to trimming and J lost 5 bases, with 20 bases between them. Germline V CDR1 and CDR2: KGHSH, LQKENI. The CDR3 DNA follows: TGTGCCAGCTCCCAACTGAGGGTCAGGGACGATCAGCCCCAGCATTTT. Its translation is CASSQLRVRDDQPQHF.

The chain combines TRBV6-1 with TRBJ1-2; TRBD1 agrees at 8 bases. The CDR3 has 14 amino acids. In germline, CDR1 is MNHNS, CDR2 SASEGT. J gave up 3 bases and V 6 bases, and 6 bases lay outside the gene matches. The CDR3 reads CASRQGAWDYGYTF. The CDR3 DNA follows: TGTGCCAGCAGGCAGGGGGCCTGGGACTATGGCTACACCTTC.